This T cell receptor beta chain is drawn from a study of metastatic and nonmetastatic thyroid tumors. Overall study: It was across blood and tumor or nodule tissue from malignant and benign thyroid patients that repertoires were compared. Points from the study as a whole: For both blood and tumor, malignant thyroid tumors reportedly showed significantly higher TCR beta diversity than benign nodules did.

Germline values: CDR1 MNHNS, CDR2 SASEGT. The CDR3 runs 13 residues. Trimming removed 3 bases from V and 0 bases from J, with 5 bases in between. Note on this clone: No antigen is known for it.

The entire patient cohort was treatment-naive prior to thyroid surgery. Per the original data handling: Clinicopathological groups of papillary thyroid cancer showed CDR3 differences that were used to build a distant-metastasis classifier. TCRdb re-called the PCR reads through MiXCR. These V and J calls rely on TCRdb rather than the paper's analysis. The table lists over 3,000 clones, about 37% of them singletons. Specimen: tumor tissue. The source is a male donor with papillary thyroid cancer or a benign thyroid nodule (not recorded which). Some clones in this sample may be carry-over from other donors' samples. The chain couples TRBV6-1 to TRBJ1-2; D not resolved. In nucleotides, the CDR3 is TGTGCCAGCAGTGACACCTCTAACTATGGCTACACCTTC. Residues: CASSDTSNYGYTF.